This T cell receptor (beta chain) was sequenced for a study of shared clonotypes between healthy human individuals (dated by TCRdb to 2020 to 2022). Some background on the complete study: The cohort comprised a couple of women and a few men aged 18 to 49 years. For each donor, three plates each were used for CD4 naive and CD4 memory, two plates were used for CD8 naive, and one plate was used for CD8 memory. The study deeply sequenced blood TCR repertoires of about five healthy adults to estimate repertoire size and the extent of clonotype sharing between individuals. Different laboratories and diverse techniques were used to prepare libraries and sequence TCR repertoires, to increase sequencing depth and limit assay-specific biases. Leukapheresis yielded between about 0.9 and 10 billion PBMCs per donor. Overall study outcomes, separate from this receptor: Rarefaction of sorted-subset datasets indicated incomplete sequencing despite the large sequencing depth. Pairwise subsampling led to the expectation that sequencing depth would affect the degree of clonotype sharing among donors. Compared with non-shared clonotypes, the clonotypes found in all four sorted-subset donors had higher generation probabilities. Sampling was restricted to blood, and TCR repertoires in tissue are likely to differ from TCR repertoires in blood. Because the study included only a small number of donors, the genetic and exposure-history diversity represented was limited. Approximately 5% of naive CD4, 3% to 3.5% of naive CD8, approximately 2% of memory CD4, and 0.35% to 0.4% of memory CD8 clonotypes were shared across a few donors. Naive subsets generally had larger estimated clonotype richness than memory subsets.

CD8 naive samples were obtained by positive selection for CCR7 among CD45RO-negative cells, yielding a CD45RA+CCR7+ population from which TemRA cells were excluded. The donors were healthy, HIV-negative adults with no recently reported acute infections or vaccinations. Only Caucasian adults living in Nashville, Tennessee, USA were represented among the donors. After blood collection by leukapheresis, PBMCs were isolated using Ficoll-Histopaque density gradient centrifugation and then cryopreserved in the vapor phase of liquid nitrogen. Purity and quantity of every magnetically sorted T cell population were checked by analytical flow cytometry. Genomic DNA was isolated from every sorted fraction and measured by UV absorbance on a Nanodrop 2000c. A word on this clone: Its recognized antigen is unknown. No quality values exist for individual bases; no much larger clone is one base distant.

Using the deep immunoSEQ assay, TCR CDR3 regions were amplified from genomic DNA by multiplex PCR. Genomic DNA extracted from each cell subset was distributed evenly over all wells of several immunoSEQ 96-well plates, and each plate served as one replicate. For sorted subsets, each replicate PCR was loaded with 200 to 250 ng genomic DNA, equivalent to some 27,000 T cell genomes. The purified libraries were quantified using a Qubit 3.0 fluorometer, sized with a Bioanalyzer 2100, and then quantified again using the KAPA Library Quantification kit. Each immunoSEQ 96-well plate was sequenced on its own single-read 150-cycle Illumina NextSeq 550 flow cell. In the paper's pipeline: Because the immunoSEQ output held only junctional sequences and lacked quality scores, the filtering could not match the filtering applied to full-length reads. Sequences were annotated with PyIR, a Python wrapper for IgBLAST v1.9, and V/J genes and CDR3 were assigned using IMGT germline references. Reads were filtered out if the reads had weak V/J assignments (E-value above 1e-6), no CDR3, stop codons, out-of-frame junctions, or ambiguous translated residues. V3J clonotypes were defined as sequences sharing the same inferred V gene, J gene, and CDR3 amino acid sequence. To compute the percentage overlap between repertoires, the number of shared unique clonotypes was divided by the size of the smaller repertoire. RTK rarefaction, the Chao1 estimator, and Recon v2.1 estimates of unobserved clonotypes were used to assess repertoire richness. OLGA was used to compute generation probabilities for all TCRbeta clonotypes that the gDNA method yielded from a few donors. TCRdb obtained this table from immuneACCESS and retained in-frame rearrangements with V and J assigned. These tables miss some clones; where compared with another copy, unresolved V genes account for less than half of the shortfall, and the remainder is unexplained. V and J calls and clone size come straight from that table; D and trimming were deduced from the DNA. Here the sample has about 2.1 million clones; 93% occur a single time. Approximately 1.7% of the sample is held by the ten biggest clonotypes.

From the cysteine up to the phenylalanine, the CDR3 has a length of 16 residues. Kept here is only the CDR3 DNA, which spans 48 bases and is read in frame from base 1. CDR1 and CDR2, looked up from the germline V gene (reference sequence), are SEHNR and FQNEAQ. Germline trimming: 4 bases from V, 5 bases from J; junction bases outside gene matches: 9. The sequence was collected from a man aged 18 to 35 in good health. Some clones in this sample may be carry-over from other donors' samples. What was sequenced was naive CD8+ T cells from PBMCs. The cell subset or site label on this specimen signifies: CD45RA+CCR7+. The V and J genes are TRBV7-9 and TRBJ2-2; 8 nucleotides in the junction match TRBD1. Here the CDR3 is given as CASSWVPGQETGELFF. The DNA sequence is as follows: TGTGCCAGCAGCTGGGTACCGGGACAGGAGACCGGGGAGCTGTTTTTT.